These T cell receptor beta chains were read from a single sample in a study of sequential checkpoint blockade in melanoma. The table came from immunoSEQ multiplex PCR; TCRdb's copy has only in-frame clones and leaves some out. The table includes roughly 3,800 clones, 45% to 75% detected once. Sequencing used CD8+ T cells sorted from blood (inferred from file names), obtained from a patient given nivolumab and ipilimumab in sequence. The receptors derive from a human donor with melanoma. The CDR3 runs from the conserved cysteine through the conserved F or W. Each record gives: clone size, V gene, J gene, D gene, CDR3 DNA, CDR3 protein. The D gene is left open where the match is weak. Part of the rows lack a size; the others show once, few, many or a class for expanded clones.

abundance: -
v_gene: TRBV7-7
j_gene: TRBJ2-2
d_gene: -
CDR3nt: TGTGCCAGCAGCCCTAAAAACACCGGGGAGCTGTTTTTT
CDR3aa: CASSPKNTGELFF

abundance: -
v_gene: TRBV7-9
j_gene: TRBJ1-4
d_gene: -
CDR3nt: TGTGCCAGCAGCTTAGCCGGGGATGGACGACTGTTTTTT
CDR3aa: CASSLAGDGRLFF

abundance: -
v_gene: TRBV11-2
j_gene: TRBJ2-7
d_gene: TRBD1
CDR3nt: TGTGCCAGCAGCCCCGGGACAGGGGGGGAGCAGTACTTC
CDR3aa: CASSPGTGGEQYF

abundance: -
v_gene: TRBV28
j_gene: TRBJ2-7
d_gene: -
CDR3nt: TGTGCCAGCAGTCTGTCGGCTACAGGAACTCTTTACGAGCAGTACTTC
CDR3aa: CASSLSATGTLYEQYF

abundance: -
v_gene: TRBV4-1
j_gene: TRBJ2-7
d_gene: TRBD2
CDR3nt: TGCGCCAGCAGCCCGTTAGCCTCAGCGGGGGGGACCTACGAGCAGTACTTC
CDR3aa: CASSPLASAGGTYEQYF

abundance: -
v_gene: TRBV19
j_gene: TRBJ1-4
d_gene: TRBD1
CDR3nt: TGTGCCAGTAGCACAGGGGTTGCAACTAATGAAAAACTGTTTTTT
CDR3aa: CASSTGVATNEKLFF

abundance: -
v_gene: TRBV5-6
j_gene: TRBJ2-7
d_gene: -
CDR3nt: TGTGCCAGCAGCTTGAGAACGGTGATTTACGAGCAGTACTTC
CDR3aa: CASSLRTVIYEQYF

abundance: -
v_gene: TRBV7-2
j_gene: TRBJ2-5
d_gene: -
CDR3nt: TGTGCCAGCAGCTTAGTGTCGGCCGGAGGGCAGTACTTC
CDR3aa: CASSLVSAGGQYF

abundance: -
v_gene: TRBV11-2
j_gene: TRBJ2-7
d_gene: TRBD1
CDR3nt: TGTGCCAGCAGCTTCGGGGACCTAGGACAGGGGGACTACGAGCAGTACTTC
CDR3aa: CASSFGDLGQGDYEQYF

abundance: few
v_gene: TRBV28
j_gene: TRBJ2-7
d_gene: TRBD2
CDR3nt: TGTGCCAGCAGTTGGTCGAGACACGGGGGGGGCGAGCAGTACTTC
CDR3aa: CASSWSRHGGGEQYF

abundance: -
v_gene: TRBV15
j_gene: TRBJ2-6
d_gene: TRBD1
CDR3nt: TGTGCCATCAGCAGAGTAGCGACAGGGAGCTCTGGGGCCAACGTCCTGACTTTC
CDR3aa: CAISRVATGSSGANVLTF

abundance: medium-sized
v_gene: TRBV5-6
j_gene: TRBJ2-7
d_gene: TRBD1
CDR3nt: TGTGCCAGCAGCCGGGGTGGGACAGGGGATCCCGAGCAGTACTTC
CDR3aa: CASSRGGTGDPEQYF

abundance: -
v_gene: TRBV7-6
j_gene: TRBJ1-1
d_gene: TRBD1
CDR3nt: TGTGCCAGCAGCTCACCGAGCGGACAGGGGTACACTGAAGCTTTCTTT
CDR3aa: CASSSPSGQGYTEAFF

abundance: many
v_gene: TRBV5-3
j_gene: TRBJ1-3
d_gene: -
CDR3nt: TGTGCCAGCAGCTTGCTCAACACCATATATTTT
CDR3aa: CASSLLNTIYF

abundance: -
v_gene: TRBV5-1
j_gene: TRBJ2-7
d_gene: TRBD1
CDR3nt: TGCGCCAGCAGCTTGGGGACAGGCGGCTACGAGCAGTACTTC
CDR3aa: CASSLGTGGYEQYF

abundance: few
v_gene: TRBV5-1
j_gene: TRBJ2-1
d_gene: TRBD2
CDR3nt: TGCGCCAGCAGCGTCACTAGCGGGGGGGGAAATGAGCAGTTCTTC
CDR3aa: CASSVTSGGGNEQFF

abundance: -
v_gene: TRBV4-1
j_gene: TRBJ2-7
d_gene: TRBD1
CDR3nt: TGCGCCAGCAGCCACAGGACAGGCCCATCCTACGAGCAGTACTTC
CDR3aa: CASSHRTGPSYEQYF

abundance: few
v_gene: TRBV10-3
j_gene: TRBJ2-3
d_gene: -
CDR3nt: TGTGCCATCAGTGCACAGGATAGCACAGATACGCAGTATTTT
CDR3aa: CAISAQDSTDTQYF

abundance: -
v_gene: TRBV19
j_gene: TRBJ1-1
d_gene: -
CDR3nt: TGTGCCAGTAGTATGCCGGGTCTTTCCTACATGAACACTGAAGCTTTCTTT
CDR3aa: CASSMPGLSYMNTEAFF

abundance: -
v_gene: TRBV6-4
j_gene: TRBJ2-3
d_gene: TRBD1
CDR3nt: TGTGCCAGCAGTGCCCAGACAGGGAAGGGATTTGATACGCAGTATTTT
CDR3aa: CASSAQTGKGFDTQYF

abundance: -
v_gene: TRBV5-8
j_gene: TRBJ1-5
d_gene: -
CDR3nt: TGTGCCAGCAGCTTGGGCGGCTCAAATCAGCCCCAGCATTTT
CDR3aa: CASSLGGSNQPQHF

abundance: few
v_gene: TRBV4-1
j_gene: TRBJ1-5
d_gene: -
CDR3nt: TGCGCCAGCAGCCAAGACAGCCAGGGCACTCAGCCCCAGCATTTT
CDR3aa: CASSQDSQGTQPQHF

abundance: medium-sized
v_gene: TRBV7-8
j_gene: TRBJ1-5
d_gene: TRBD1
CDR3nt: TGTGCCAGCAGCTGGCACCGGGACAGGGGTCAGCCCCAGCATTTT
CDR3aa: CASSWHRDRGQPQHF

abundance: -
v_gene: TRBV6-5
j_gene: TRBJ1-3
d_gene: TRBD1
CDR3nt: TGTGCCAGCAGTTACTCGGGGACAGCGGGAAACACCATATATTTT
CDR3aa: CASSYSGTAGNTIYF

abundance: -
v_gene: TRBV9
j_gene: TRBJ2-3
d_gene: -
CDR3nt: TGTGCCAGCAGCGTAGCGTCTACGCAGTATTTT
CDR3aa: CASSVASTQYF

abundance: few
v_gene: TRBV15
j_gene: TRBJ1-1
d_gene: TRBD1
CDR3nt: TGTGCCACCAGGACAGGGGAGACTGAAGCTTTCTTT
CDR3aa: CATRTGETEAFF

abundance: -
v_gene: TRBV4-1
j_gene: TRBJ2-7
d_gene: TRBD2
CDR3nt: TGCGCCAGCAGCCCGTTAGCGGGGGACTACGAGCAGTACTTC
CDR3aa: CASSPLAGDYEQYF

abundance: -
v_gene: TRBV19
j_gene: TRBJ1-1
d_gene: -
CDR3nt: TGTGCCAGTAGTATACAGAACACTGAAGCTTTCTTT
CDR3aa: CASSIQNTEAFF

abundance: medium-sized
v_gene: TRBV5-1
j_gene: TRBJ1-1
d_gene: -
CDR3nt: TGCGCCAGCAGCTGGGGCAGCTACACAAACACTGAAGCTTTCTTT
CDR3aa: CASSWGSYTNTEAFF

abundance: -
v_gene: TRBV4-2
j_gene: TRBJ1-2
d_gene: TRBD1
CDR3nt: TGTGCCAGCAGCCAAGATCCGACAGGGTACTATGGCTACACCTTC
CDR3aa: CASSQDPTGYYGYTF

abundance: few
v_gene: TRBV5-1
j_gene: TRBJ1-2
d_gene: TRBD1
CDR3nt: TGCGCCAGCAGCCCGCCTAAGGTGGGCGACAGGGGTTATGGCTACACCTTC
CDR3aa: CASSPPKVGDRGYGYTF

abundance: once
v_gene: TRBV19
j_gene: TRBJ1-5
d_gene: -
CDR3nt: TGTGCCAGCAGTATAGCCACGGTTTCGAATCAGCCCCAGCATTTT
CDR3aa: CASSIATVSNQPQHF

abundance: once
v_gene: TRBV27
j_gene: TRBJ2-7
d_gene: -
CDR3nt: TGTGCCAGCCTCCCCCTCCTCGGGGAAGGCCGGCACGAGCAGTACTTC
CDR3aa: CASLPLLGEGRHEQYF

abundance: -
v_gene: TRBV29-1
j_gene: TRBJ2-1
d_gene: -
CDR3nt: TGCAGCGTTGAAGAAGGGCAGGGAAGCTCCTACAATGAGCAGTTCTTC
CDR3aa: CSVEEGQGSSYNEQFF

abundance: -
v_gene: TRBV30
j_gene: TRBJ2-7
d_gene: -
CDR3nt: TGTGCCTGGAGCACAGGTGCTGCTACCGAGCAGTACTTC
CDR3aa: CAWSTGAATEQYF

abundance: -
v_gene: TRBV7-8
j_gene: TRBJ2-4
d_gene: TRBD1
CDR3nt: TGTGCCAGCAGCGCTCGACAGGGCTTAGCCAAAAACATTCAGTACTTC
CDR3aa: CASSARQGLAKNIQYF

abundance: once
v_gene: TRBV7-3
j_gene: TRBJ2-3
d_gene: TRBD2
CDR3nt: TGTGCCAGCAGCTTATATGCAGCGGGAGGGCCCACAGATACGCAGTATTTT
CDR3aa: CASSLYAAGGPTDTQYF

abundance: -
v_gene: TRBV29-1
j_gene: TRBJ2-5
d_gene: -
CDR3nt: TGCAGCGTTGAAAGGCAGGGGACGGGTGAGACCCAGTACTTC
CDR3aa: CSVERQGTGETQYF

abundance: few
v_gene: TRBV27
j_gene: TRBJ2-7
d_gene: TRBD2
CDR3nt: TGTGCCAGCAGATCAGGACTAGCGGGACTCTACGAGCAGTACTTC
CDR3aa: CASRSGLAGLYEQYF

abundance: -
v_gene: TRBV27
j_gene: TRBJ2-1
d_gene: TRBD2
CDR3nt: TGTGCCAGCAGTTTACTAGCGGGAGGGTACAATGAGCAGTTCTTC
CDR3aa: CASSLLAGGYNEQFF